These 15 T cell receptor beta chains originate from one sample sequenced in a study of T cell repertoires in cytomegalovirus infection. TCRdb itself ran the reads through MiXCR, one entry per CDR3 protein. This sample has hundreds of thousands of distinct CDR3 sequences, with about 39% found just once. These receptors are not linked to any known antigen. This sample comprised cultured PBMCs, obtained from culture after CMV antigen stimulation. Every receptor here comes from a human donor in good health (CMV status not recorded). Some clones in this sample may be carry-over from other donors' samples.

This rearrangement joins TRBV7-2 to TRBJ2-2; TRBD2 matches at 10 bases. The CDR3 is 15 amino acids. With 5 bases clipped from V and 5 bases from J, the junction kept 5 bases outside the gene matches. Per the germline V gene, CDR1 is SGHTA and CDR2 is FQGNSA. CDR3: CASSILAGRTGELFF. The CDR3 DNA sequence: TGTGCCAGCAGCATACTAGCGGGGAGAACCGGGGAGCTGTTTTTT.

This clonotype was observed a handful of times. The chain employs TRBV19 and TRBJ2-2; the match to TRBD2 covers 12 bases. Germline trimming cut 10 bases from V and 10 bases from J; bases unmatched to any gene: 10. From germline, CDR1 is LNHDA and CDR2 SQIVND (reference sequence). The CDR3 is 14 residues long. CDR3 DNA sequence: TGTGCCACCGGACTAGCGGGACCAAACGAGGAGCTGTTTTTT. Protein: CATGLAGPNEELFF. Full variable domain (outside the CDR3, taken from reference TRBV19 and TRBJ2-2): DGGITQSPKYLFRKEGQNVTLSCEQNLNHDAMYWYRQDPGQGLRLIYYSQIVNDFQKGDIAEGYSVSREKKESFPLTVTSAQKNPTAFYLCATGLAGPNEELFFGEGSRLTVL.

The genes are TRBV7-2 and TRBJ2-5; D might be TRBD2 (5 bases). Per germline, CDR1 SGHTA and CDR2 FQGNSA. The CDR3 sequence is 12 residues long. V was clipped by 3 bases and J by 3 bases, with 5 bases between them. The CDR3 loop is CASSFGKETQYF. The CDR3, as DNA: TGTGCCAGCAGCTTCGGGAAAGAGACCCAGTACTTC. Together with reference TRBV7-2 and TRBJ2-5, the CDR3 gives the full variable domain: GAGVSQSPSNKVTEKGKDVELRCDPISGHTALYWYRQSLGQGLEFLIYFQGNSAPDKSGLPSDRFSAERTGGSVSTLTIQRTQQEDSAVYLCASSFGKETQYFGPGTRLLVL.

CDR3 loop: CASSLAGVATEAFF. CDR3 sequence (DNA): TGTGCCAGCAGCTTAGCAGGGGTGGCCACTGAAGCTTTCTTT. The rearrangement uses TRBV7-9 and TRBJ1-1; TRBD1 is a possible D gene (5 bases). CDR1 SEHNR and CDR2 FQNEAQ come from the germline V gene (reference sequence). V lost 0 bases and J lost 4, with 9 bases in between. The CDR3 has 14 amino acids.

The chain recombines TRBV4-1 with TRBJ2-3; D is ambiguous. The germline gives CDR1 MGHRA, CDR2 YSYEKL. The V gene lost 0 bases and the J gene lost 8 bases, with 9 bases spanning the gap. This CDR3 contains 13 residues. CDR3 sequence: CASSQDHESTQYF. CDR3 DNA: TGCGCCAGCAGCCAAGATCATGAGAGTACGCAGTATTTT.

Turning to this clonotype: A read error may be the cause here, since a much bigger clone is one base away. The DNA of the CDR3 is TGTGCCAGCAGCTTCCTCTACGATTCCTACAATGAGCAGTTGTTC. Its translation: CASSFLYDSYNEQLF. This chain joins TRBV7-6 and TRBJ2-1; D ambiguous. The CDR3 contains 15 residues. Germline CDR1 reads SGHVS; CDR2 reads FNYEAQ.

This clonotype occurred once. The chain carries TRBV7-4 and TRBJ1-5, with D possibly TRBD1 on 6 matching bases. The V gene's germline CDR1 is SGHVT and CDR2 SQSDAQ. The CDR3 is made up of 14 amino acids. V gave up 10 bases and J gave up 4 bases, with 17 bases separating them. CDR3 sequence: CATERGGANQPQHF. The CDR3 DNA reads TGTGCCACCGAGCGTGGGGGGGCTAATCAGCCCCAGCATTTT.

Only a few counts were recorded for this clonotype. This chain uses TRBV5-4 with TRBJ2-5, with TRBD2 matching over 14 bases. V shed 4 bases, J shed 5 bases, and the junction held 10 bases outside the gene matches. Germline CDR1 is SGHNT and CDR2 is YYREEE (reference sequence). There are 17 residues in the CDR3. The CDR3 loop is CASSHGLAGGPGETQYF. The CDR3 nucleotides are TGTGCCAGCAGCCACGGACTAGCGGGAGGCCCGGGCGAGACCCAGTACTTC.

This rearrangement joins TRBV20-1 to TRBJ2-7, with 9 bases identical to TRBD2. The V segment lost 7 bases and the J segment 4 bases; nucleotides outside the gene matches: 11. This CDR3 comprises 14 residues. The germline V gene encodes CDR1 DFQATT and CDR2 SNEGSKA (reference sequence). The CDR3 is CSVGAGGPGYEQYF. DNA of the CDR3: TGCAGTGTGGGGGCGGGGGGGCCTGGGTACGAGCAGTACTTC.

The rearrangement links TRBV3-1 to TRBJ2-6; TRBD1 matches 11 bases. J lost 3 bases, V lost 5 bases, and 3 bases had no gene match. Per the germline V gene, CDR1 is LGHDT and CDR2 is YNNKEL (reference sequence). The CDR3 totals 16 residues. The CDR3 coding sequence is TGTGCCAGCAGCGGACAGGGGGCGCTTGGGGCCAACGTCCTGACTTTC. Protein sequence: CASSGQGALGANVLTF.

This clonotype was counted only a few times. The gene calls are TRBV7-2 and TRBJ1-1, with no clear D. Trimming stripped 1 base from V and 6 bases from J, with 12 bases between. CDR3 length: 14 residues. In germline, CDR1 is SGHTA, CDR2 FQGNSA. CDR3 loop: CASSLVDARAEAFF. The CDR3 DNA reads TGTGCCAGCAGCTTAGTCGATGCTAGGGCTGAAGCTTTCTTT.

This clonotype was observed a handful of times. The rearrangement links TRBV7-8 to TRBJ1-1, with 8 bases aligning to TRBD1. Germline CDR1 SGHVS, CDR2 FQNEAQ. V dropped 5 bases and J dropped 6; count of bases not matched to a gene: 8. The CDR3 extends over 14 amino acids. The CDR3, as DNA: TGTGCCAGCAGCCTCTCACAGGGGGAGGCTGAAGCTTTCTTT. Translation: CASSLSQGEAEAFF. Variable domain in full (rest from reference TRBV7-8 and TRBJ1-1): GAGVSQSPRYKVAKRGQDVALRCDPISGHVSLFWYQQALGQGPEFLTYFQNEAQLDKSGLPSDRFFAERPEGSVSTLKIQRTQQEDSAVYLCASSLSQGEAEAFFGQGTRLTVV.

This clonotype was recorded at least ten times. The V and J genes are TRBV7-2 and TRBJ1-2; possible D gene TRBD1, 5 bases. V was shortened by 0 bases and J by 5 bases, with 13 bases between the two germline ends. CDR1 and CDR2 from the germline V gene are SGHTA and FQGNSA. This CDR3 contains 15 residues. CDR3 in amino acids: CASSLAWGDWYGYTF. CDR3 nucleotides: TGTGCCAGCAGCTTAGCGTGGGGGGATTGGTATGGCTACACCTTC.

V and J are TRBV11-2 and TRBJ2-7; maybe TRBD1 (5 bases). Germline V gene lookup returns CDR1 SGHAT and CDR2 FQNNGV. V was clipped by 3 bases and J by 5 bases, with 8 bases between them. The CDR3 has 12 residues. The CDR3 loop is CASSLQGHEQYF. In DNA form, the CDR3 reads TGTGCCAGCAGCTTGCAGGGCCACGAGCAGTACTTC.

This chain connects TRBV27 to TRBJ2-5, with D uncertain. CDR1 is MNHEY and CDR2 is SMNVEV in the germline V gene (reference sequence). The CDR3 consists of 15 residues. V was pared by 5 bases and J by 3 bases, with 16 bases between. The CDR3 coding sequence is TGTGCCAGCAGTCTCCGTTTGTACCCAGAAGAGACCCAGTACTTC. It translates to CASSLRLYPEETQYF.